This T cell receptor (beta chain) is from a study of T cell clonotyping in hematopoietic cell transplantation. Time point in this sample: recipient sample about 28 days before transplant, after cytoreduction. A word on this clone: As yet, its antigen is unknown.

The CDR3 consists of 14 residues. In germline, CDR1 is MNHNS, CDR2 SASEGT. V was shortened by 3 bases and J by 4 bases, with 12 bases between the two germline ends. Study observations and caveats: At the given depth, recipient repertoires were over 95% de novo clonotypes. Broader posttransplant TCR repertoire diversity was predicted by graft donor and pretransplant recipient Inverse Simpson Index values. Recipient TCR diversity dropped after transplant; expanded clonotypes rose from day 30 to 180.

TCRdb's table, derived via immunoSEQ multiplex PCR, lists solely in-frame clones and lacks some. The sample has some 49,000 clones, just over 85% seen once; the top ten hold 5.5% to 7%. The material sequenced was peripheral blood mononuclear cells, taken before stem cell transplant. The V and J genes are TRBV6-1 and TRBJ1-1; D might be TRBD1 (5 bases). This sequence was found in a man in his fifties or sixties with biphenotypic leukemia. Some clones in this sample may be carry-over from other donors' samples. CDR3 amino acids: CASSDIGTATEAFF. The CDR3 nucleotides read TGTGCCAGCAGTGATATAGGGACGGCCACTGAAGCTTTCTTT.